This section outlines one TCR beta chain sequence together with its context. Noted treatment: around 19 received Ad26.COV2.S at low or high dose, single or two shots; several received placebo; per-sample allocation not given. Following the first vaccine or placebo injection, samples were taken on day 63. The sample comes from a study of Ad26.COV2.S vaccination and SARS-CoV-2 variants. CDR3 length: 13 amino acids. V was cut by 3 bases and J by 7 bases, with 10 bases left in between. The table came from immunoSEQ multiplex PCR; TCRdb's copy has only in-frame clones and leaves some out. The sample includes hundreds of thousands of clones, over 75% of them seen just once.

Sequencing used peripheral blood, obtained in a trial of Ad26.COV2.S vaccine versus placebo. The sequence was collected from a person aged 18-65 years who received the Ad26.COV2.S COVID-19 vaccine or a placebo. V and J are TRBV12-3 or TRBV12-4 and TRBJ1-5; tentatively, D is TRBD1 (5 bases). CDR3: CASSFAGKQPQHF. The CDR3 DNA reads TGTGCCAGCAGTTTTGCAGGGAAACAGCCCCAGCATTTT.